This T cell receptor beta chain was sequenced in a study of cytomegalovirus exposure and HLA in healthy donors. This clone was seen a few times. PCR amplification relied on 60 Vbeta primers (plus 13 Jbeta primers). The protocol was immunoSEQ multiplex PCR, while the TCRdb copy is restricted to in-frame clones and leaves out a portion. This table has 60,000 to 70,000 clones, about 84% appearing once. V was clipped by 2 bases and J by 2 bases; unmatched bases: 14. Looked up from germline, CDR1 is GTSNPN and CDR2 is SVGIG (reference sequence). The length of the CDR3 is 17 residues. The material sequenced was PBMCs. The TCR sequence derives from a young man in good health and CMV-seropositive. This chain uses TRBV30 with TRBJ2-7; TRBD1 agrees at 8 bases. In DNA, the CDR3 is TGTGCCTGGAGTCCCCGGACAGGGCTCCTACGGGCCTACGAGCAGTACTTC. This codes for CAWSPRTGLLRAYEQYF.